This T cell receptor (beta chain) stems from a study of blood T cell repertoires in COVID-19. Study context: The samples span acute and convalescent COVID-19 from the United States, Italy and Spain.

Using immunoSEQ multiplex PCR, the repertoire was profiled, and TCRdb retains in-frame clones only, with some absent. The sample lists about 50,000 clones; roughly nine tenths were seen once. This TCR was recovered from a man aged 35 to 55 with acute or convalescent COVID-19. Specimen: peripheral blood.

CDR3 nucleotide sequence: TGTGCCAGCAGTTACCTAACAGGGGGGGCTAAGGGCTACACCTTC. Its protein is CASSYLTGGAKGYTF. The rearrangement links TRBV6-5 to TRBJ1-2, with 8 bases aligning to TRBD1. Germline V gene sequence: CDR1 MNHEY, CDR2 SVGAGI. The CDR3 is made up of 15 amino acids. Germline trimming cut 2 bases from V and 8 bases from J; bases unmatched to any gene: 10.